This entry lists 9 T cell receptor beta chains sequenced from one sample in a study of T cell repertoires in cytomegalovirus infection. TCRdb fed the reads into MiXCR, producing one record per CDR3 protein. The sample lists about 900,000 distinct CDR3 sequences; about a third were seen once. These receptors have no known antigen. The source was cultured CD8+ T cells from PBMCs, collected from culture after CMV antigen stimulation. These receptor sequences come from a human donor in good health (CMV status not recorded). Some clones in this sample may be carry-over from other donors' samples.

This clonotype came up many times. J is TRBJ2-7 and V is TRBV12-3 or TRBV12-4; a possible D gene is TRBD1 (6 bases). V lost 4 bases and J 2 bases, leaving 12 bases between the germline ends. This CDR3 is 14 amino acids long. The CDR3 is CASSSSGQPYEQYF. The CDR3 DNA reads as TGTGCCAGCAGTTCCTCCGGACAGCCCTACGAGCAGTACTTC.

The sample holds a few counts of this clonotype. The chain combines TRBV5-6 with TRBJ2-7; 8 bases map to TRBD1. J was trimmed by 5 bases and V by 4 bases; bases with no gene match: 5. The germline V gene encodes CDR1 SGHDT and CDR2 YYEEEE. CDR3 length: 13 residues. CDR3 region: CASSKDRADEQYF. CDR3 DNA sequence: TGTGCCAGCAGCAAGGACAGGGCTGACGAGCAGTACTTC.

This clonotype has just a few counts. The gene calls are TRBV6-2 or TRBV6-3 and TRBJ2-7; TRBD1 might be the D (7 bases). The CDR3 length is 14 residues. CDR1 and CDR2 from the germline V gene are MNHEY and SVGEGT. V was cut by 4 bases and J by 4 bases, with 14 bases left in between. CDR3 coding DNA: TGTGCCAGCAGTTGGGCGGGACAGAAATACGAGCAGTACGTC. This encodes CASSWAGQKYEQYV.

This clonotype was recorded a few times. V gene TRBV7-8 combines with J gene TRBJ2-7; unclear D gene. V dropped 1 base and J dropped 3 bases, with 13 bases sitting between them. Germline V CDR1 and CDR2: SGHVS, FQNEAQ. The CDR3 is 15 residues long. The CDR3 region is CASSLGWYNNYEQYF. In DNA form, the CDR3 reads TGTGCCAGCAGCTTAGGTTGGTATAACAACTACGAGCAGTACTTC.

The chain links TRBV9 to TRBJ1-1, with TRBD1 as a possible D gene (5 bases). Trimming stripped 4 bases from V and 3 bases from J, with 22 bases between. This CDR3 has 17 amino acids. Germline CDR1 SGDLS, CDR2 YYNGEE. The CDR3 coding sequence is TGTGCCAGCAGCTCCAGCCCCTTGGGGGGGAGGGACACTGAAGCTTTCTTT. Encoded protein: CASSSSPLGGRDTEAFF. The variable domain in full, completed from reference TRBV9 and TRBJ1-1, reads DSGVTQTPKHLITATGQRVTLRCSPRSGDLSVYWYQQSLDQGLQFLIQYYNGEERAKGNILERFSAQQFPDLHSELNLSSLELGDSALYFCASSSSPLGGRDTEAFFGQGTRLTVV.

This chain uses TRBV19 with TRBJ1-1; D not resolved. Germline V gives CDR1 LNHDA, CDR2 SQIVND (reference sequence). The V gene lost 6 bases and the J gene lost 5 bases, with 13 bases spanning the gap. This CDR3 has 13 residues. CDR3 bases: TGTGCCAGTAGACTTGGGGTGGGAACTGAAGCTTTCTTT. It yields the protein CASRLGVGTEAFF.

This clonotype was detected only a few times. The V and J genes are TRBV10-2 and TRBJ2-5; D perhaps matches TRBD1 (6 bases). V gave up 2 bases and J gave up 0 bases, with 13 bases separating them. The germline V gene has CDR1 WSHSY and CDR2 SAAADI. The CDR3 has 16 amino acids. In DNA, the CDR3 is TGCGCCAGCAGTGAGAGGGGGTCGGTCCACCAAGAGACCCAGTACTTC. Amino acid sequence: CASSERGSVHQETQYF.

This clonotype was picked up a small number of times. This chain joins TRBV20-1 and TRBJ2-7; D might be TRBD1 or TRBD2, each matching 6 bases. V lost 3 bases and J lost 6, with 15 bases in between. CDR1 and CDR2 from the germline V gene are DFQATT and SNEGSKA (reference sequence). The CDR3 covers 13 residues. The CDR3 loop reads CSASVEGGFEQYF. The CDR3 region has the DNA TGCAGTGCTAGTGTAGAGGGGGGCTTCGAGCAGTACTTC.

The genes are TRBV19 and TRBJ1-2, with a tentative D call TRBD1 (6 bases). The CDR3 has 16 amino acids. V shed 5 bases and J shed 4 bases, with 20 bases lying between them. Looked up from germline, CDR1 is LNHDA and CDR2 is SQIVND (reference sequence). CDR3 sequence: CASSFFGTPVGYGYTF. The CDR3 nucleotides read TGTGCCAGTAGTTTCTTTGGGACACCAGTTGGCTATGGCTACACCTTC.